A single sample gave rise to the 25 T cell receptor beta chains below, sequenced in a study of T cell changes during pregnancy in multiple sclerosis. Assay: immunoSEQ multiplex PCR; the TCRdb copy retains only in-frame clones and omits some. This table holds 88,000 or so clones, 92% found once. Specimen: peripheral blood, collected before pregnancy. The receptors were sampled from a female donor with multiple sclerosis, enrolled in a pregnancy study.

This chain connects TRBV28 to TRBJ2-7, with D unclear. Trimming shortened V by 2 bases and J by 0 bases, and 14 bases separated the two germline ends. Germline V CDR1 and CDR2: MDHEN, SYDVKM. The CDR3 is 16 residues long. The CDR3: CASSLGFQIPSYEQYF. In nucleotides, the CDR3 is TGTGCCAGCAGTTTAGGCTTCCAGATCCCCTCCTACGAGCAGTACTTC.

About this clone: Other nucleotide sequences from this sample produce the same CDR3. The DNA of the CDR3 is TGTGCCAGCTCACCGGACAGAAACTATGGCTACACCTTC. This translates into CASSPDRNYGYTF. This chain links TRBV18 with TRBJ1-2; the D gene is possibly TRBD1 (6 bases). Germline V gene data show CDR1 as KGHSH and CDR2 as LQKENI. V lost 3 bases, J lost 2 bases, and 7 bases lay in between. The CDR3 loop spans 13 amino acids.

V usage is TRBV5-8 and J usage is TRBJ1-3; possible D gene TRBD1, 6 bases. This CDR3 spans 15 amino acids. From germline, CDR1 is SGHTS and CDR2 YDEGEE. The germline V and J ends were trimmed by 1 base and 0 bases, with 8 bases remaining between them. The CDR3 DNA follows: TGTGCCAGCAGCTTGTTGGACAGCTCTGGAAACACCATATATTTT. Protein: CASSLLDSSGNTIYF.

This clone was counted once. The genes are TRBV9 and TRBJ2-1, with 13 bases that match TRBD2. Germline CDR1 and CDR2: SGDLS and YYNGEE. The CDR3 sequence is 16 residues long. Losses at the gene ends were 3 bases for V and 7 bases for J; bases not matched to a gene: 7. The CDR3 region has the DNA TGTGCCAGCAGCGATACTAGCGGGGGGGCCGTGAATGAGCAGTTCTTC. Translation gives CASSDTSGGAVNEQFF.

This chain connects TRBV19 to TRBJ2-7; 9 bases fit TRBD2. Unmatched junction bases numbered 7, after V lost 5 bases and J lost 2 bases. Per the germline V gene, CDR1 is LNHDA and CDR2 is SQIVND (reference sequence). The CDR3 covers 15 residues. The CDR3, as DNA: TGTGCCAGTAGTCTGGGCAGCGGGGGGACCTACGAGCAGTACTTC. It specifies CASSLGSGGTYEQYF.

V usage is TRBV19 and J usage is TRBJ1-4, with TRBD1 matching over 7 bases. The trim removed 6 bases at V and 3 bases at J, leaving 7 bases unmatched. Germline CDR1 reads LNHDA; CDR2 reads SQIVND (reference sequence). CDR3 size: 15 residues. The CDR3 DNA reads TGTGCCAGTAGGGCAGGGGGTTCGTCTAATGAAAAACTGTTTTTT. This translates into CASRAGGSSNEKLFF. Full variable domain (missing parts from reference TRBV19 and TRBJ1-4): DGGITQSPKYLFRKEGQNVTLSCEQNLNHDAMYWYRQDPGQGLRLIYYSQIVNDFQKGDIAEGYSVSREKKESFPLTVTSAQKNPTAFYLCASRAGGSSNEKLFFGSGTQLSVL.

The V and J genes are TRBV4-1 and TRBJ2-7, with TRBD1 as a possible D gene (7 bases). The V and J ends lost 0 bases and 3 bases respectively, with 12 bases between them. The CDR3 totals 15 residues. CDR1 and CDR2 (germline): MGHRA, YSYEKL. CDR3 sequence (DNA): TGCGCCAGCAGCCAAGAGACAGGGAGGAACTACGAGCAGTACTTC. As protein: CASSQETGRNYEQYF.

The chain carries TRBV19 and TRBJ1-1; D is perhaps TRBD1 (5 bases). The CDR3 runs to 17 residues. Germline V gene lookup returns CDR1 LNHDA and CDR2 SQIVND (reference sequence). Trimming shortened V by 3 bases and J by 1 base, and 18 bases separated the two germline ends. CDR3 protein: CASSIQFGGSRNTEAFF. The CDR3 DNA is TGTGCCAGTAGTATTCAATTCGGGGGGAGTAGGAACACTGAAGCTTTCTTT.

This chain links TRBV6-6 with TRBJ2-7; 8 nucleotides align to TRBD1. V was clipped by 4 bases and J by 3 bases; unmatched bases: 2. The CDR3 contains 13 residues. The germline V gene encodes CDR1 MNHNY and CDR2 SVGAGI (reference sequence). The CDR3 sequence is CASSLDRDYEQYF. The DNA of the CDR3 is TGTGCCAGCAGTTTGGACAGGGACTACGAGCAGTACTTC.

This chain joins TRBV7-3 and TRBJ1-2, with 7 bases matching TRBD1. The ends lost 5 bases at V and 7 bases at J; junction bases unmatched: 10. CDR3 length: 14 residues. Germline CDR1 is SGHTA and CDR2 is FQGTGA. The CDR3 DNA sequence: TGTGCCAGCAGCCCCAACGACAGGGTTCTTGGCTACACCTTC. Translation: CASSPNDRVLGYTF.

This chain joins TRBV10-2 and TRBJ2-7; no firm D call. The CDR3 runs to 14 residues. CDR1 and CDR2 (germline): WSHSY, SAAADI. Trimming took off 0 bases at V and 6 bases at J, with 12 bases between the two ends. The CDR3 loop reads CASSESIAIGEQYF. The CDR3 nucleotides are TGCGCCAGCAGTGAGTCGATAGCAATAGGCGAGCAGTACTTC.

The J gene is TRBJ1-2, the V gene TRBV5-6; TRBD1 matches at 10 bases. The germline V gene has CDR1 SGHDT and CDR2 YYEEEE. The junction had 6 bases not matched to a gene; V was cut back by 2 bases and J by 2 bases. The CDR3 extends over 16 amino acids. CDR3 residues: CASSFVPGQGNYGYTF. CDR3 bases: TGTGCCAGCAGCTTCGTCCCGGGACAGGGGAACTATGGCTACACCTTC.

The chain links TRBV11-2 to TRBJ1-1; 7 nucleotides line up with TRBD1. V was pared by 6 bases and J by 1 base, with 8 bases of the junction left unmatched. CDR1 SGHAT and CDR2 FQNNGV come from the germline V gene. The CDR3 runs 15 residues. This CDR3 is CASRNWGQQNTEAFF. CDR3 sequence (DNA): TGTGCCAGCAGAAACTGGGGACAGCAGAACACTGAAGCTTTCTTT. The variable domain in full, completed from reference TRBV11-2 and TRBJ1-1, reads EAGVAQSPRYKIIEKRQSVAFWCNPISGHATLYWYQQILGQGPKLLIQFQNNGVVDDSQLPKDRFSAERLKGVDSTLKIQPAKLEDSAVYLCASRNWGQQNTEAFFGQGTRLTVV.

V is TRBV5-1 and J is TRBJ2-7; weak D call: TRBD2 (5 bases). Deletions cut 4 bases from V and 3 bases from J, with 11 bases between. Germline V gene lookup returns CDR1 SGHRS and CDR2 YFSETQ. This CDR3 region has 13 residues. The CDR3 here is CASSRPGVYEQYF. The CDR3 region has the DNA TGCGCCAGCAGCCGACCCGGGGTCTACGAGCAGTACTTC.

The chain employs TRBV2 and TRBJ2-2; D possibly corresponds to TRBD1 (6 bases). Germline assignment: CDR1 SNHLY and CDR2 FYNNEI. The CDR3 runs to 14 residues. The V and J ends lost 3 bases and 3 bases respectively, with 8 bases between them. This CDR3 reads CASSEGQYTGELFF. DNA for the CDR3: TGTGCCAGCAGTGAGGGACAATACACCGGGGAGCTGTTTTTT. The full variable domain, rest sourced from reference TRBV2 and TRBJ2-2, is EPEVTQTPSHQVTQMGQEVILRCVPISNHLYFYWYRQILGQKVEFLVSFYNNEISEKSEIFDDQFSVERPDGSNFTLKIRSTKLEDSAMYFCASSEGQYTGELFFGEGSRLTVL.

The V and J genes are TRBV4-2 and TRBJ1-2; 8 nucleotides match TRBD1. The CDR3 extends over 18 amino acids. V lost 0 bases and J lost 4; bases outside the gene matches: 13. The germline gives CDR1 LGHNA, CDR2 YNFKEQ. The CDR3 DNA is TGTGCCAGCAGCCAAGAAAGGCGGACAGGGAGGATTTTCTATGGCTACACCTTC. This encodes CASSQERRTGRIFYGYTF.

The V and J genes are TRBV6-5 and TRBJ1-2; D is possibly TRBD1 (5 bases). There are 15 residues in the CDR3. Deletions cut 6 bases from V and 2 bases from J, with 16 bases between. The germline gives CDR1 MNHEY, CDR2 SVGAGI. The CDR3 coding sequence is TGTGCCAGCAGAACCCATCAGGGTTCGAACTATGGCTACACCTTC. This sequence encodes CASRTHQGSNYGYTF.

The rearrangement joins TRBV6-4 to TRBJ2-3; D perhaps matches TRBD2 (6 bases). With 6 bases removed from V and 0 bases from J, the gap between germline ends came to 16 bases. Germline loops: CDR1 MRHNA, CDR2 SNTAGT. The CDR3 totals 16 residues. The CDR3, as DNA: TGTGCCAGCAGCCCACTGGCGGGGTCAAGCACAGATACGCAGTATTTT. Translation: CASSPLAGSSTDTQYF.

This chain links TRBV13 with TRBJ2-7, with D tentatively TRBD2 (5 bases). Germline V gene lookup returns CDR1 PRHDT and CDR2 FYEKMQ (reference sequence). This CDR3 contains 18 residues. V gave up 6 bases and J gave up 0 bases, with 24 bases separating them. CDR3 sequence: CASSLRLNMLGLSYEQYF. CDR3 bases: TGTGCCAGCAGTTTACGGTTAAATATGCTAGGACTCTCCTACGAGCAGTACTTC.

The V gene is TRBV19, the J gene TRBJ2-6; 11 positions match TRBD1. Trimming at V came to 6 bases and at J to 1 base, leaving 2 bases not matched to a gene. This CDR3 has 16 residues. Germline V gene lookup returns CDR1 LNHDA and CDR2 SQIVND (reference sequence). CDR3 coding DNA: TGTGCCAGTAGGGACAGGGGGCTTTCTGGGGCCAACGTCCTGACTTTC. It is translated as CASRDRGLSGANVLTF.

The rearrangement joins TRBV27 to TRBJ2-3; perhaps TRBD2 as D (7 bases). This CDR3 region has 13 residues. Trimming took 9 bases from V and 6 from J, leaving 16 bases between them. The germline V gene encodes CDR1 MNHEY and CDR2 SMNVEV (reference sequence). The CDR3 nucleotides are TGTGCCAGTGTAGGGGGGGCGAGGGATACGCAGTATTTT. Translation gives CASVGGARDTQYF.

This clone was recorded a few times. DNA of the CDR3: TGTGCCAGCAGCCAAGATCTAGGAGCGGAGTATGGCTACACCTTC. Translating gives CASSQDLGAEYGYTF. This chain links TRBV4-2 with TRBJ1-2; D not certain. Trimming took off 0 bases at V and 5 bases at J, with 13 bases between the two ends. The CDR3 has 15 amino acids. Germline CDR1 reads LGHNA; CDR2 reads YNFKEQ.

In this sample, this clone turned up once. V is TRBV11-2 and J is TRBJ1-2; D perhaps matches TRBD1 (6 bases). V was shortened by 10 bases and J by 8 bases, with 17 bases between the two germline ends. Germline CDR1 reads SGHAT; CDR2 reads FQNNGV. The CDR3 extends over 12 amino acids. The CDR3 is CATPALRGGYTF. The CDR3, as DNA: TGTGCCACACCCGCCCTTAGGGGGGGCTACACCTTC. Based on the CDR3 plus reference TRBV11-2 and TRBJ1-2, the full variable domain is EAGVAQSPRYKIIEKRQSVAFWCNPISGHATLYWYQQILGQGPKLLIQFQNNGVVDDSQLPKDRFSAERLKGVDSTLKIQPAKLEDSAVYLCATPALRGGYTFGSGTRLTVV.

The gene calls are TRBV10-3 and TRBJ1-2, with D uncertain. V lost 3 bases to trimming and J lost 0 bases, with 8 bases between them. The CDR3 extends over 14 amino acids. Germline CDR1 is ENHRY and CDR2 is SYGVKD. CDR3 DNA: TGTGCCATCAGTGATGTCCGGGCTAACTATGGCTACACCTTC. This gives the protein CAISDVRANYGYTF.

The DNA for the CDR3 is TGTGCCAGCAGCGTAGAAGTAGGGGGCTTTCGCAATGAGCAGTTCTTC. It encodes CASSVEVGGFRNEQFF. This rearrangement joins TRBV9 to TRBJ2-1; 7 positions agree with TRBD1. V was clipped by 0 bases and J by 6 bases; unmatched bases: 9. CDR3 length: 16 amino acids. The germline V gene has CDR1 SGDLS and CDR2 YYNGEE.